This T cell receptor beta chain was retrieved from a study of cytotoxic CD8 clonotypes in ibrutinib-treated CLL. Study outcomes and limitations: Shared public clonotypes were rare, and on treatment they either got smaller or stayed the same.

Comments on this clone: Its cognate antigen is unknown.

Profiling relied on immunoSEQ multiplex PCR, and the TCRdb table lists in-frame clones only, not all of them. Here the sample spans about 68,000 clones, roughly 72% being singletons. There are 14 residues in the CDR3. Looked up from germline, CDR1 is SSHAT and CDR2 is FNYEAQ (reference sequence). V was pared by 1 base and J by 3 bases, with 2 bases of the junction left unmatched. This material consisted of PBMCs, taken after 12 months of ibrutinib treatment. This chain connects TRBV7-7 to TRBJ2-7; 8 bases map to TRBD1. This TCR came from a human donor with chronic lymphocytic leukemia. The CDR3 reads CASSLGTGSYEQYF. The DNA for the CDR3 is TGTGCCAGCAGCTTAGGGACAGGGAGCTACGAGCAGTACTTC. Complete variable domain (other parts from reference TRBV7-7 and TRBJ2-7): GAGVSQSPRYKVTKRGQDVTLRCDPISSHATLYWYQQALGQGPEFLTYFNYEAQPDKSGLPSDRFSAERPEGSISTLTIQRTEQRDSAMYRCASSLGTGSYEQYFGPGTRLTVT.